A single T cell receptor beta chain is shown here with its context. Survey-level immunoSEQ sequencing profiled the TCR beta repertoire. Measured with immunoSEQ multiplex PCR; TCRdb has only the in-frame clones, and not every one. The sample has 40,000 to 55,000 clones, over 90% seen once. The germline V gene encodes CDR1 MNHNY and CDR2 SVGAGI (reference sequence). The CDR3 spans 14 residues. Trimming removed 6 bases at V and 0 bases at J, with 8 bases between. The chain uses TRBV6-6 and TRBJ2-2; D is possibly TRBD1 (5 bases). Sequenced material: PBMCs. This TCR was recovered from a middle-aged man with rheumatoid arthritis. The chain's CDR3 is CASRGQTNTGELFF. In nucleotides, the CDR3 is TGTGCCAGCAGGGGGCAGACGAACACCGGGGAGCTGTTTTTT.